This T cell receptor beta chain is drawn from a study of T cell responses to AZD1222 COVID-19 vaccine. The repertoire was sequenced with immunoSEQ multiplex PCR; TCRdb's copy has only in-frame clones and lacks some. The profile shows 130,000 or so clones, approximately 91% of them singletons. The CDR3 covers 11 residues. V lost 4 bases and J 8 bases, leaving 6 bases between the germline ends. Germline V gene sequence: CDR1 SGHDT, CDR2 YYEEEE. The source of this sequence is an adult who received the AZD1222 COVID-19 vaccine. The sequenced sample was peripheral blood, obtained 28 days after the second AZD1222 dose. The chain links TRBV5-6 to TRBJ2-2; D may be TRBD2 (6 bases). In DNA form, the CDR3 reads TGTGCCAGCAGCCTAGCGGGGGAGCTGTTTTTT. Protein sequence: CASSLAGELFF.